This T cell receptor beta chain was observed in a study of T cell responses to AZD1222 COVID-19 vaccine. The study, taken as a whole, reports: A rise in Spike-specific TCR breadth and depth followed two AZD1222 doses. Per reports, nearly half of all spike-specific TCRs target regions that are unmutated in variants. Donors in the cohort were predominantly white British and more often female, and clonal diversity was possibly underestimated.

Clones were read by immunoSEQ multiplex PCR, and TCRdb kept only the in-frame ones, dropping some. Of about 120,000 clones in the sample, around 88% are singletons; the top ten hold more than 9.5%. CDR1 and CDR2 (germline): MNHEY, SMNVEV (reference sequence). The CDR3 is 15 residues long. V was clipped by 5 bases and J by 8 bases; unmatched bases: 7. Points on this clone: Its specificity is not known.

This sequence joins TRBV27 and TRBJ2-3; 13 nucleotides align to TRBD2. The sequence was obtained from an adult in good health. Sequencing used peripheral blood, obtained on day 0 of MenACWY control vaccination. CDR3 DNA sequence: TGTGCCAGCAGTCCCCGGACTAGCGGGAGAAGTACGCAGTATTTT. This translates into CASSPRTSGRSTQYF.